This entry is about one T cell receptor (beta chain). The antigen is not known. Assay used: immunoSEQ multiplex PCR; TCRdb lists only in-frame clones, some missing. The table shows roughly 150,000 clones, with 90% to 95% occurring only once. The data derive from a study of T cell responses to AZD1222 COVID-19 vaccine. For the study at large: Investigators merged groups given second doses at roughly 4 or roughly 12 weeks.

Looked up from germline, CDR1 is SEHNR and CDR2 is FQNEAQ (reference sequence). With 4 bases removed from V and 0 bases from J, the gap between germline ends came to 6 bases. The CDR3 spans 14 residues. Study conclusions and caveats: Possibly, clonal diversity was underestimated; donors were largely white British and included more females.

The sample in question was peripheral blood, obtained on day 0 of AZD1222 vaccination. This chain connects TRBV7-9 to TRBJ1-4, with D uncertain. The source is an adult in good health. CDR3 sequence reads: CASSYGTTNEKLFF. The CDR3 DNA follows: TGTGCCAGCAGCTACGGCACAACTAATGAAAAACTGTTTTTT.